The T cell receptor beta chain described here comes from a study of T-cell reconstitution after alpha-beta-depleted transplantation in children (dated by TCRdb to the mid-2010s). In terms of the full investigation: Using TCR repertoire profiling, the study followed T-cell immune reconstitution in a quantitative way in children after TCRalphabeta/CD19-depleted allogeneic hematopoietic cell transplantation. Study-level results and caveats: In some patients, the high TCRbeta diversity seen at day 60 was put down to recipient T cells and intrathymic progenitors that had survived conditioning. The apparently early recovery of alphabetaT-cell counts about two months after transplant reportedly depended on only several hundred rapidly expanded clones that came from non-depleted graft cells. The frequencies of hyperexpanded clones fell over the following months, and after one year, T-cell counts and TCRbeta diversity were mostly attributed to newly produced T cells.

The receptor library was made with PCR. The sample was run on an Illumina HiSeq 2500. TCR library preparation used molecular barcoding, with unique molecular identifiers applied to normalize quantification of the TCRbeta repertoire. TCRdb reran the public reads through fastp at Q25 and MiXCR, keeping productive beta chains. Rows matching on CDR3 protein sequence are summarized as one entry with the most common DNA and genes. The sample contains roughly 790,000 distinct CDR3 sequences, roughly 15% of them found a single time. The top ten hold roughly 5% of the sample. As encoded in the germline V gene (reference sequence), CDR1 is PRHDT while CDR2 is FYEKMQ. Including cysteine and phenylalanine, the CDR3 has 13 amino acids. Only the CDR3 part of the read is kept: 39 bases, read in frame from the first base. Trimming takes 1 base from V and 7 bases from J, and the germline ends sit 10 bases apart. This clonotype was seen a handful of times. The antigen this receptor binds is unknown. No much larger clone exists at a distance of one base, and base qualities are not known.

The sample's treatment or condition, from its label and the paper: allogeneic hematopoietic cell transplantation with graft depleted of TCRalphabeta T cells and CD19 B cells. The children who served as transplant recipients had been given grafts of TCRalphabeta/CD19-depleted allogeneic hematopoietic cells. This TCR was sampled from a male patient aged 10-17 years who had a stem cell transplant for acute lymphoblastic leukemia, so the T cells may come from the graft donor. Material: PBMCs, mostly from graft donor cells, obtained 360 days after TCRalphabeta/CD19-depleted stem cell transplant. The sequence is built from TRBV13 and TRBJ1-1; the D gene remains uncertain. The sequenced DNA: TGTGCCAGCAGCTTAGCGGCAGCCGTTGAAGCTTTCTTT. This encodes CASSLAAAVEAFF.